This note documents a single T cell receptor beta chain sequence. Its antigen is unknown. This record belongs to a study of OX40 agonist ivuxolimab in advanced cancers. Study details: Enrollees could have had prior anti-PD-1, anti-PD-L1 or anti-CTLA-4 therapy, which approximately 40% had received.

The table came from immunoSEQ multiplex PCR; TCRdb's copy has only in-frame clones and leaves some out. Found here are fewer than 200,000 clones, 90% to 95% of them singletons; the top ten hold about 0.31%. Study-wide results and caveats: Expanded clones tended on average to be more numerous among CD8+ T cells than CD4+.

Autoimmune disease history or systemic immunosuppression meant exclusion. The sequence derives from an adult with an advanced solid tumor such as melanoma, head and neck, liver or kidney cancer. The material was CD4+ or CD8+ T cells sorted from blood, obtained in a trial of the OX40 agonist ivuxolimab.

CDR3 DNA sequence: TGTGCCAGCAGCGTTAGCCCCCGGGACAGCCAAGAGACCCAGTACTTC. It is translated as CASSVSPRDSQETQYF. The chain employs TRBV9 and TRBJ2-5; 7 nucleotides align to TRBD1. The CDR3 totals 16 residues. The V gene's germline CDR1 is SGDLS and CDR2 YYNGEE. The V gene end was trimmed by 2 bases and the J gene end by 1 base; junction bases not matched to a gene: 8.